This T cell receptor beta chain was sequenced for a study of shared clonotypes between healthy human individuals. Study-wide background: CD8 memory received one plate per donor, CD8 naive two, CD4 memory three and CD4 naive three.

TCRdb's copy holds only in-frame clones and misses some; the assay was immunoSEQ multiplex PCR. The table has about 2.4 million clones, roughly 93% seen once; the top ten hold about 0.38%. Trimming removed 6 bases at V and 4 bases at J, with 13 bases between. Per germline, CDR1 KGHSH and CDR2 LQKENI. CDR3 length: 15 amino acids. The clonotype comes from a man aged 18 to 35 in good health. Some clones in this sample may be carry-over from other donors' samples. The source material was naive CD4+ T cells from PBMCs. As for subset: CD45RA+ positively selected. The chain recombines TRBV18 with TRBJ2-6; D is possibly TRBD2 (5 bases). Here the CDR3 DNA reads TGTGCCAGCTCCCCTATCGTAGCGGGGGCCAACGTCCTGACTTTC. It specifies CASSPIVAGANVLTF. The variable domain in full, completed from reference TRBV18 and TRBJ2-6, reads NAGVMQNPRHLVRRRGQEARLRCSPMKGHSHVYWYRQLPEEGLKFMVYLQKENIIDESGMPKERFSAEFPKEGPSILRIQQVVRGDSAAYFCASSPIVAGANVLTFGAGSRLTVL.